The source of this TCR beta chain is a study of cytotoxic CD8 clonotypes in ibrutinib-treated CLL. Findings and caveats of the study: Different sampling times were used for sustained-remission and progressing patients.

TCRdb's table, derived via immunoSEQ multiplex PCR, lists solely in-frame clones and lacks some. The sample lists some 93,000 clones, 70% to 85% occurring once. The CDR3 is 15 amino acids. Germline CDR1 LNHDA, CDR2 SQIVND (reference sequence). The ends were cut back, 3 bases at V and 0 bases at J, with 11 bases in the middle. Comments on this clone: Antigen: not known.

This chain joins TRBV19 and TRBJ1-1; D gene uncertain. This sequence was found in a human donor with chronic lymphocytic leukemia. The specimen was PBMCs, collected after 12 months of ibrutinib treatment. This CDR3 is CASSMLGTVNTEAFF. The CDR3 DNA reads TGTGCCAGTAGTATGCTGGGTACGGTGAACACTGAAGCTTTCTTT. Looking up the rest from reference TRBV19 and TRBJ1-1 gives the full variable domain: DGGITQSPKYLFRKEGQNVTLSCEQNLNHDAMYWYRQDPGQGLRLIYYSQIVNDFQKGDIAEGYSVSREKKESFPLTVTSAQKNPTAFYLCASSMLGTVNTEAFFGQGTRLTVV.